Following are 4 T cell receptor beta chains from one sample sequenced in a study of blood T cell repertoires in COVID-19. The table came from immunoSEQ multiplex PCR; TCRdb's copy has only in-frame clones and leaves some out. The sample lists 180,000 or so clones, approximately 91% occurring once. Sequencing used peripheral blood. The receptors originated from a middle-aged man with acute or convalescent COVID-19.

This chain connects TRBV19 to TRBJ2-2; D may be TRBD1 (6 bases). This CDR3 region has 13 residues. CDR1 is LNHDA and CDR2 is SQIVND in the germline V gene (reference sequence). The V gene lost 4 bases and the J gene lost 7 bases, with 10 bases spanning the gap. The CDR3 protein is CASSKGVIGELFF. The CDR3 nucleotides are TGTGCCAGTAGTAAGGGGGTGATCGGGGAGCTGTTTTTT.

The CDR3 is CASSLLAGSYEQYF. For the CDR3, the DNA is TGTGCCAGCAGTCTTCTAGCGGGGTCCTACGAGCAGTACTTC. V gene TRBV27 combines with J gene TRBJ2-7; TRBD2 matches 9 bases. Germline trimming cut 5 bases from V and 1 base from J; bases unmatched to any gene: 3. Per the germline V gene, CDR1 is MNHEY and CDR2 is SMNVEV (reference sequence). The CDR3 contains 14 residues.

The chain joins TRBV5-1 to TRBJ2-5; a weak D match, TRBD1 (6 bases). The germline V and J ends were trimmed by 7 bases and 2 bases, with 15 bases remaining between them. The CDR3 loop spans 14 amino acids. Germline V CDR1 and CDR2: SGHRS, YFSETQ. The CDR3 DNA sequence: TGCGCCAGCTCCCTGGGACAACAACAAGAGACCCAGTACTTC. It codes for CASSLGQQQETQYF.

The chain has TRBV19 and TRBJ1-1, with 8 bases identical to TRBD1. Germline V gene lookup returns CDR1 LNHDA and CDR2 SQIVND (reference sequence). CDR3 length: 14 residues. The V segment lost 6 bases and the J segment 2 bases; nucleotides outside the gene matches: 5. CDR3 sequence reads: CASRGQGYNTEAFF. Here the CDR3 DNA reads TGTGCCAGTAGAGGACAGGGATATAACACTGAAGCTTTCTTT.